These 18 T cell receptor beta chains share one sample of origin, sequenced in a study of T cell responses to AZD1222 COVID-19 vaccine. The table came from immunoSEQ multiplex PCR; TCRdb's copy has only in-frame clones and leaves some out. Of about 48,000 clones listed, about 91% were seen once; the top ten hold approximately 5%. The sample consisted of peripheral blood, taken 28 days after the second AZD1222 dose. All receptors derive from an adult who received the AZD1222 COVID-19 vaccine.

The genes are TRBV15 and TRBJ1-1; TRBD1 matches at 11 bases. J was trimmed by 6 bases and V by 0 bases; bases with no gene match: 9. This CDR3 has 17 residues. CDR1 and CDR2 from the germline V gene are LNHNV and YYDKDF (reference sequence). In DNA form, the CDR3 reads TGTGCCACCAGCAGAGAAGGGACAGGGGGTAAAATCGCTGAAGCTTTCTTT. Translated, it gives CATSREGTGGKIAEAFF.

V and J are TRBV7-9 and TRBJ1-2, with TRBD1 identical over 7 bases. The CDR3 runs to 16 residues. V gave up 5 bases and J gave up 7 bases; unmatched junction bases: 16. CDR1 is SEHNR and CDR2 is FQNEAQ in the germline V gene (reference sequence). The CDR3 DNA is TGTGCCAGCAGCGCATCTTACCTAGCAGGGGGAAGTGGCTACACCTTC. Its protein is CASSASYLAGGSGYTF.

The V call is TRBV14, the J call TRBJ2-3; 8 bases map to TRBD2. Trimming cost V 2 bases and J 6 bases; bases outside gene matches: 16. CDR1 is SGHDN and CDR2 is FVKESK in the germline V gene. The CDR3 is 18 amino acids. The CDR3 DNA is TGTGCCAGCAGCCAACGTGTGACGGGAGGGCCAATCCTGGATACGCAGTATTTT. Amino acid sequence: CASSQRVTGGPILDTQYF.

The rearrangement uses TRBV4-2 and TRBJ2-3, with unresolved D. The germline gives CDR1 LGHNA, CDR2 YNFKEQ. V was shortened by 0 bases and J by 2 bases, with 12 bases between the two germline ends. The CDR3 runs to 16 residues. The CDR3 DNA follows: TGTGCCAGCAGCCAAGATGTCACAGTCCTCACAGATACGCAGTATTTT. This encodes CASSQDVTVLTDTQYF.

CDR3 loop: CASSSSLAPHRSEQYF. Written as DNA, the CDR3 is TGTGCCAGCAGCTCTAGTCTAGCCCCACATAGGTCCGAGCAGTACTTC. V gene TRBV7-2 combines with J gene TRBJ2-7, with a tentative D call TRBD2 (5 bases). The CDR3 is 16 residues long. Germline values: CDR1 SGHTA, CDR2 FQGNSA. V lost 4 bases and J 6 bases, leaving 22 bases between the germline ends.

The chain recombines TRBV5-1 with TRBJ2-1; D is unclear. The V gene's germline CDR1 is SGHRS and CDR2 YFSETQ. This CDR3 contains 17 residues. The V and J ends lost 3 bases and 1 base respectively, with 17 bases between them. CDR3 loop: CASSWASSRRSYNEQFF. CDR3 nucleotides: TGCGCCAGCAGCTGGGCCTCTTCCAGGCGGTCCTACAATGAGCAGTTCTTC.

The chain joins TRBV6-2 or TRBV6-3 to TRBJ2-7, with no clear D. Germline-derived CDR1 and CDR2 are MNHEY and SVGEGT. Trimming took off 5 bases at V and 1 base at J, with 18 bases between the two ends. This CDR3 region has 16 residues. As DNA, the CDR3 is TGTGCCAGCAGTACCCCCACTATGCGAGTATCCTACGAGCAGTACTTC. Translation gives CASSTPTMRVSYEQYF.

This sequence joins TRBV12-5 and TRBJ1-5, with D possibly matching TRBD1 (5 bases). This CDR3 spans 14 amino acids. V dropped 0 bases and J dropped 4 bases, with 7 bases sitting between them. Germline values: CDR1 LGHNT, CDR2 FRNRAP. The CDR3 DNA reads TGTGCTAGTGGTTTGGTACCAGGGAATCAGCCCCAGCATTTT. Translation: CASGLVPGNQPQHF.

The rearrangement joins TRBV7-2 to TRBJ2-3; the D gene is possibly TRBD2 (6 bases). V was clipped by 5 bases and J by 1 base, with 10 bases between them. CDR3 length: 14 residues. CDR1 SGHTA and CDR2 FQGNSA come from the germline V gene. The CDR3 loop reads CASSHQRGTDTQYF. The CDR3 nucleotides read TGTGCCAGCAGCCACCAGCGGGGCACAGATACGCAGTATTTT.

V gene TRBV19 combines with J gene TRBJ2-7, with D tentatively TRBD1 or TRBD2 (5 bases each). CDR1 is LNHDA and CDR2 is SQIVND in the germline V gene (reference sequence). With 9 bases removed from V and 3 bases from J, the gap between germline ends came to 18 bases. The CDR3 runs to 14 residues. The CDR3 is CARLLRDANYEQYF. The CDR3 DNA reads as TGTGCCAGACTGCTCCGGGACGCCAACTACGAGCAGTACTTC.

The chain carries TRBV14 and TRBJ2-7; no reliable D call. The CDR3 is 15 residues long. Per germline, CDR1 SGHDN and CDR2 FVKESK. Deletions cut 2 bases from V and 3 bases from J, with 14 bases between. The CDR3 DNA is TGTGCCAGCAGCCAAACAGTTTTACCCAACTACGAGCAGTACTTC. Protein product: CASSQTVLPNYEQYF.

The gene calls are TRBV6-5 and TRBJ1-4; 7 bases are a match to TRBD1. V lost 5 bases and J lost 6; bases outside the gene matches: 9. The CDR3 consists of 15 residues. The germline V gene encodes CDR1 MNHEY and CDR2 SVGAGI. DNA for the CDR3: TGTGCCAGCAGTACACTCCAGGGGGGTGATGAAAAACTGTTTTTT. This gives the protein CASSTLQGGDEKLFF.

This clone was observed a single time. The rearrangement uses TRBV15 and TRBJ1-6; D call uncertain. With 0 bases removed from V and 9 bases from J, the gap between germline ends came to 6 bases. The germline CDR1 and CDR2 sequences are LNHNV and YYDKDF (reference sequence). The CDR3 loop spans 13 amino acids. The CDR3 region is CATSREWFSPLHF. Written as DNA, the CDR3 is TGTGCCACCAGCAGAGAGTGGTTTTCACCCCTCCACTTT. The full variable domain, rest sourced from reference TRBV15 and TRBJ1-6, is DAMVIQNPRYQVTQFGKPVTLSCSQTLNHNVMYWYQQKSSQAPKLLFHYYDKDFNNEADTPDNFQSRRPNTSFCFLDIRSPGLGDTAMYLCATSREWFSPLHFGNGTRLTVT.

The chain links TRBV19 to TRBJ1-2; a possible D gene is TRBD1 (6 bases). This CDR3 has 15 amino acids. The V and J ends lost 4 bases and 4 bases respectively, with 16 bases between them. The germline V gene has CDR1 LNHDA and CDR2 SQIVND (reference sequence). The CDR3 here is CASSKGDFFLYGYTF. The DNA of the CDR3 is TGTGCCAGTAGTAAGGGGGACTTTTTCCTCTATGGCTACACCTTC.

This clone showed up just once. The chain has TRBV4-1 and TRBJ1-1, with 9 positions matching TRBD1. The CDR3 has 17 amino acids. CDR1 is MGHRA and CDR2 is YSYEKL in the germline V gene. J was trimmed by 4 bases and V by 2 bases; bases with no gene match: 11. DNA for the CDR3: TGCGCCAGCAGCCAACGGACAGGGGTGGAAGGAGGCACTGAAGCTTTCTTT. This codes for CASSQRTGVEGGTEAFF.

This sequence joins TRBV7-2 and TRBJ2-1; 16 bases are shared with TRBD2. There are 15 residues in the CDR3. CDR1 and CDR2 (germline): SGHTA, FQGNSA. Germline trimming cut 5 bases from V and 7 bases from J; bases unmatched to any gene: 2. CDR3 sequence: CASSGGLAGGNEQFF. CDR3 coding DNA: TGTGCCAGCAGCGGGGGACTAGCGGGAGGGAATGAGCAGTTCTTC.

CDR3 protein: CASRRDRGLSGANVLTF. CDR3 sequence (DNA): TGTGCCAGCAGAAGAGACAGGGGGCTATCTGGGGCCAACGTCCTGACTTTC. This rearrangement joins TRBV2 to TRBJ2-6; 10 bases fit TRBD1. J lost 1 base, V lost 6 bases, and 6 bases had no gene match. The CDR3 has 17 amino acids. Germline assignment: CDR1 SNHLY and CDR2 FYNNEI.

This chain joins TRBV5-5 and TRBJ1-6; D is unclear. The V end lost 4 bases, the J end lost 13 bases, and 12 bases lay between the germline ends. CDR1 SGHKS and CDR2 YYEKEE come from the germline V gene (reference sequence). The CDR3 runs to 12 residues. The CDR3: CASSKTIGPLHF. CDR3 DNA sequence: TGTGCCAGCAGCAAAACAATCGGGCCCCTCCACTTT.